This passage covers 15 T cell receptor beta chains from one sample sequenced in a study of blood T cell repertoires in COVID-19. Produced via immunoSEQ multiplex PCR; TCRdb's table is partial and in-frame only. The sample carries around 240,000 clones, around 84% recorded once. The sample comprised peripheral blood. All receptors derive from a woman aged 40-49 years who had recovered from COVID-19.

This clone has a handful of counts. The chain joins TRBV9 to TRBJ1-2, with D unclear. V lost 4 bases, J lost 8 bases, and 12 bases lay in between. Germline loops: CDR1 SGDLS, CDR2 YYNGEE. This CDR3 has 12 amino acids. CDR3 in amino acids: CASSTYPGGYTF. The CDR3 DNA follows: TGTGCCAGCAGCACCTACCCGGGAGGCTACACCTTC.

This sequence joins TRBV30 and TRBJ1-4; D might be TRBD1 (5 bases). V shed 6 bases and J shed 8 bases, with 16 bases lying between them. The CDR3 runs 13 residues. Germline CDR1 is GTSNPN and CDR2 is SVGIG (reference sequence). The CDR3: CACSLQVSEKLFF. The DNA of the CDR3 is TGTGCCTGCTCATTACAGGTGTCAGAAAAACTGTTTTTT.

The chain couples TRBV3-1 (or the pseudogene TRBV3-2) to TRBJ1-4; 11 bases agree with TRBD1. In germline, CDR1 is LGHDT, CDR2 YNNKEL (reference sequence). This CDR3 is built from 15 residues. Trimming removed 4 bases from V and 8 bases from J; junction bases left unmatched: 6. CDR3 DNA: TGTGCCAGCAGCCCCTGGACAGGGGGCGAAGAAAAACTGTTTTTT. Translation gives CASSPWTGGEEKLFF.

The V gene is TRBV24-1, the J gene TRBJ2-2; TRBD1 aligns across 8 bases. V lost 3 bases and J lost 7; bases outside the gene matches: 6. Germline-derived CDR1 and CDR2 are KGHDR and SFDVKD. CDR3 length equals 15 residues. DNA of the CDR3: TGTGCCACCAGTGATGTCAGGGGGCTTCACGGGGAGCTGTTTTTT. This translates into CATSDVRGLHGELFF.

The rearrangement joins TRBV3-1 (or the pseudogene TRBV3-2) to TRBJ2-7; 11 nucleotides agree with TRBD2. The CDR3 is 15 amino acids. V shed 4 bases, J shed 7 bases, and the junction held 9 bases outside the gene matches. Germline V gene data show CDR1 as LGHDT and CDR2 as YNNKEL (reference sequence). CDR3 protein: CASSLVGTSGGEQYF. Written as DNA, the CDR3 is TGTGCCAGCAGCCTTGTCGGGACTAGCGGAGGAGAGCAGTACTTC.

This chain connects TRBV12-3 or TRBV12-4 to TRBJ1-5, with no clear D. The CDR3 is 13 residues long. The V end lost 3 bases, the J end lost 3 bases, and 6 bases lay between the germline ends. The CDR3 bases are TGTGCCAGCAGTTTTAGCTACAATCAGCCCCAGCATTTT. This sequence encodes CASSFSYNQPQHF.

This clone was seen a single time. The chain links TRBV27 to TRBJ2-7; 9 bases are a match to TRBD1. The CDR3 length is 15 residues. The germline V gene has CDR1 MNHEY and CDR2 SMNVEV (reference sequence). J lost 7 bases, V lost 0 bases, and 7 bases had no gene match. The CDR3: CASSLSIPGQGEQYF. The CDR3 DNA sequence: TGTGCCAGCAGTTTATCAATTCCGGGACAGGGTGAGCAGTACTTC.

DNA of the CDR3: TGTGCCTGGAGTTATGAGATCAACTATGGCTACACCTTC. It translates to CAWSYEINYGYTF. V usage is TRBV30 and J usage is TRBJ1-2; D not resolved. CDR1 and CDR2 (germline): GTSNPN, SVGIG (reference sequence). Trimming stripped 2 bases from V and 2 bases from J, with 9 bases between. The CDR3 length is 13 residues.

Worth noting for this clone: Other DNA variants within this sample encode the same CDR3. The J gene is TRBJ1-5, the V gene TRBV6-2 or TRBV6-3; D is uncertain. V dropped 0 bases and J dropped 0 bases, with 6 bases sitting between them. The V gene's germline CDR1 is MNHEY and CDR2 SVGEGT. The CDR3 loop spans 15 amino acids. CDR3: CASSYSGSSNQPQHF. CDR3 sequence (DNA): TGTGCCAGCAGTTACTCGGGCAGTAGCAATCAGCCCCAGCATTTT.

The V and J genes are TRBV30 and TRBJ1-5; 8 nucleotides match TRBD1. J was trimmed by 3 bases and V by 3 bases; bases with no gene match: 16. In germline, CDR1 is GTSNPN, CDR2 SVGIG (reference sequence). The CDR3 is made up of 18 amino acids. Here the CDR3 DNA reads TGTGCCTGGAGCGCAGACAGGGGCCCTACTTGGTACAATCAGCCCCAGCATTTT. It yields the protein CAWSADRGPTWYNQPQHF. The full variable domain, completed using reference TRBV30 and TRBJ1-5, is SQTIHQWPATLVQPVGSPLSLECTVEGTSNPNLYWYRQAAGRGLQLLFYSVGIGQISSEVPQNLSASRPQDRQFILSSKKLLLSDSGFYLCAWSADRGPTWYNQPQHFGDGTRLSIL.

J is TRBJ1-3 and V is TRBV5-3; D ambiguous. TRBV5-3 falls under the ORF class, with uncertain function. The V gene lost 0 bases and the J gene lost 0 bases, with 7 bases spanning the gap. The CDR3 length is 15 residues. This CDR3 reads CARSLERNSGNTIYF. The CDR3 coding sequence is TGTGCCAGAAGCTTGGAGCGTAACTCTGGAAACACCATATATTTT.

V and J are TRBV3-1 (or the pseudogene TRBV3-2) and TRBJ2-1; 11 nucleotides align to TRBD2. This CDR3 has 14 residues. Germline loops: CDR1 LGHDT, CDR2 YNNKEL (reference sequence). The V segment lost 4 bases and the J segment 7 bases; nucleotides outside the gene matches: 3. CDR3 loop: CASSLSGGANEQFF. The CDR3 coding sequence is TGTGCCAGCAGCCTTAGCGGGGGGGCAAATGAGCAGTTCTTC.

The chain carries TRBV9 and TRBJ2-1, with 12 bases identical to TRBD2. The germline gives CDR1 SGDLS, CDR2 YYNGEE. V lost 3 bases to trimming and J lost 1 base; unmatched junction nucleotides: 2. The CDR3 contains 16 residues. The CDR3 region is CASSGGTSGSYNEQFF. CDR3 nucleotides: TGTGCCAGCAGCGGCGGGACTAGCGGGTCCTACAATGAGCAGTTCTTC.

This clone was picked up many times. The chain recombines TRBV4-1 with TRBJ2-7; no clear D. Trimming pared 0 bases from V and 0 bases from J, leaving 6 bases between. The germline gives CDR1 MGHRA, CDR2 YSYEKL. The CDR3 extends over 14 amino acids. The CDR3: CASSQDSSSYEQYF. CDR3 nucleotides: TGCGCCAGCAGCCAAGATTCTAGCTCCTACGAGCAGTACTTC.

The chain couples TRBV5-5 to TRBJ1-3, with a possible D match to TRBD1 (5 bases). Trimming took off 1 base at V and 0 bases at J, with 11 bases between the two ends. The CDR3 totals 16 residues. The germline V gene encodes CDR1 SGHKS and CDR2 YYEKEE (reference sequence). Written as DNA, the CDR3 is TGTGCCAGCAGCTTGCTGGGGCGGCACTCTGGAAACACCATATATTTT. It encodes CASSLLGRHSGNTIYF.